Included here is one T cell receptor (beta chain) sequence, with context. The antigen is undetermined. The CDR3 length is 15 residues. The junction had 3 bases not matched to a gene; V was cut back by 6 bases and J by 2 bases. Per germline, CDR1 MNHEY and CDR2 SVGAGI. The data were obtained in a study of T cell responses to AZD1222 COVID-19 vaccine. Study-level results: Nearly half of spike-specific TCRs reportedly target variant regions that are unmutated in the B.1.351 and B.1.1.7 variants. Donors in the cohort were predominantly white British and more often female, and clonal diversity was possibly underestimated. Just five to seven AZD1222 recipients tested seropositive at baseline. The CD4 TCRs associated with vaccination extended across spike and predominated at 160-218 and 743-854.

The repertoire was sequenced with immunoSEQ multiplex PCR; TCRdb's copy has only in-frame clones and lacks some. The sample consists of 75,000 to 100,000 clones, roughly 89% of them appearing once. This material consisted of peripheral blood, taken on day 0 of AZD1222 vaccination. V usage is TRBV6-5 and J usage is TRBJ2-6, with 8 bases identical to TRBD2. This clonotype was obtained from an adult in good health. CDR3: CASSPAGAGANVLTF. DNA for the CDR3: TGTGCCAGCAGCCCAGCGGGGGCTGGGGCCAACGTCCTGACTTTC.